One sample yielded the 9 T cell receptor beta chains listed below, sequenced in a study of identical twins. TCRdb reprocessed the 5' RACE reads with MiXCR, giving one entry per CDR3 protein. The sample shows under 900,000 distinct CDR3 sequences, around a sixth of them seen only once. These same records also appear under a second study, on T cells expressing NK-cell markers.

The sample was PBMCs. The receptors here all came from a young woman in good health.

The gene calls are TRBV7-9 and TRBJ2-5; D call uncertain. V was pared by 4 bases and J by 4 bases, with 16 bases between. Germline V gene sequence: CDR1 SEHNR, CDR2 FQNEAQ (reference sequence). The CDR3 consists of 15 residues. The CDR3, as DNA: TGTGCCAGCAGCTCCCCCGTGGGCGGCGGAGAGACCCAGTACTTC. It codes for CASSSPVGGGETQYF.

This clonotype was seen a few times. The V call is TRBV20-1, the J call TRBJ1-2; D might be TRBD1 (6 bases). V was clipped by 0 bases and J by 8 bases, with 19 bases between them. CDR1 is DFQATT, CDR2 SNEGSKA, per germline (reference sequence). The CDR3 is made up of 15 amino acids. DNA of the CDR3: TGCAGTGCTAGAGAGGGGGGGCAGGGTTCTACCGGCTACACCTTC. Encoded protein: CSAREGGQGSTGYTF.

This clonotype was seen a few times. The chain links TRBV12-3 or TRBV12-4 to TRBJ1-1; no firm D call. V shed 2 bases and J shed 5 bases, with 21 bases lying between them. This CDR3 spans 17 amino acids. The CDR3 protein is CASSLRGRPGSGTEAFF. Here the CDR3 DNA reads TGTGCCAGCAGTTTAAGAGGCAGGCCGGGAAGTGGAACTGAAGCTTTCTTT.

This CDR3 reads CASSAHQGFQYF. DNA of the CDR3: TGCGCCAGCAGCGCGCATCAGGGGTTTCAGTACTTC. The chain couples TRBV4-1 to TRBJ2-4; D is perhaps TRBD1 (6 bases). The V gene's germline CDR1 is MGHRA and CDR2 YSYEKL. CDR3 length equals 12 residues. Trimming stripped 5 bases from V and 11 bases from J, with 13 bases between.

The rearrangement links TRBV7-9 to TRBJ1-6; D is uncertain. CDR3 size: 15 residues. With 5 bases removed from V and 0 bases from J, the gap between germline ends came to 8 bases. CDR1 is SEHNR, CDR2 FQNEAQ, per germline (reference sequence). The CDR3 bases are TGTGCCAGCAGCGGATGGGGCTCCTATAATTCACCCCTCCACTTT. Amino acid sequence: CASSGWGSYNSPLHF.

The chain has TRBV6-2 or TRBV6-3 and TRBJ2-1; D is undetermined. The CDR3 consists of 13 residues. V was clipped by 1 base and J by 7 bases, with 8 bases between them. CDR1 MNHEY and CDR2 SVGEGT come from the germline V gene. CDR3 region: CASSYLGKNEQFF. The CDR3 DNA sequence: TGTGCCAGCAGTTACTTGGGAAAAAATGAGCAGTTCTTC.

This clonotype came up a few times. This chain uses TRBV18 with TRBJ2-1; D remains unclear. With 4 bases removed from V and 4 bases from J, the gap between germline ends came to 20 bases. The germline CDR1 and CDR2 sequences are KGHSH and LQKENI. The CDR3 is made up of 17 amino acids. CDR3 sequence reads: CASSRTRLSPIYNEQFF. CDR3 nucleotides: TGTGCCAGCTCACGTACCCGACTCTCGCCCATATACAATGAGCAGTTCTTC.

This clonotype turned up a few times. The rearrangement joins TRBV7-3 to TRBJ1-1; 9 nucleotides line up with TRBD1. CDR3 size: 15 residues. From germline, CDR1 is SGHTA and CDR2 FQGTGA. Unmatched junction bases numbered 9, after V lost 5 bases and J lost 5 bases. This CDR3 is CASSLGTGRWTEAFF. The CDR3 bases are TGTGCCAGCAGCCTCGGGACAGGGAGGTGGACTGAAGCTTTCTTT.

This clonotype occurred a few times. This CDR3 is CSPTQQGRGFF. CDR3 DNA: TGCAGTCCAACCCAGCAGGGGAGAGGGTTCTTC. The chain combines TRBV20-1 with TRBJ2-1; tentative D call: TRBD1 (6 bases). CDR3 length equals 11 residues. V lost 8 bases and J lost 15, with 20 bases in between. Germline V lookup: CDR1 DFQATT, CDR2 SNEGSKA (reference sequence).